The rows below give T cell receptor beta chains drawn from one sample of a study of CD8+ T cells in alopecia areata. Some clones are missing from TCRdb's copy, which holds only in-frame ones; the method was immunoSEQ multiplex PCR. Among fewer than 200,000 clones listed, 59% were seen once. The sequencing here drew on CD4+ T cells sorted from blood, taken at week 0. The source of these receptors is a human donor with alopecia areata. The conserved cysteine and the conserved F or W are not part of the CDR3 here.

V	J	CDR3
TRBV30	TRBJ2-2	AWSVLGPATGELF
TRBV30	TRBJ2-1	AWSVVLAAGGLQYNEQF
TRBV7-2	TRBJ1-1	ASSLQAQKNTEAF
TRBV27	TRBJ2-1	ASSAGTEQF
TRBV2	TRBJ2-5	ASTDGGAETQY
TRBV10-3	TRBJ1-1	AISEYRDKEAF
TRBV27	TRBJ2-5	ASSLLRGVETQY
TRBV6-5	TRBJ1-2	ASRPPIRVGYT
TRBV18	TRBJ2-5	ASSRTGKETQY
TRBV7-9	TRBJ1-2	ASSWTGGDGYT
TRBV7-2	TRBJ2-7	ASTPPLGWGVGYEQY
TRBV5-6	TRBJ2-3	ASSFASGSTDTQY
TRBV30	TRBJ2-3	AWSLSGGQDTQY
TRBV2	TRBJ2-7	ASAPVQTGAYEQY
TRBV18	TRBJ1-2	ASSPRDFGYT
TRBV7-9	TRBJ1-1	ASSFRGAEAF
TRBV2	TRBJ1-5	ASSEAGNQPQH
TRBV30	TRBJ2-2	AWSVRPYMENTGELF
TRBV29-1	TRBJ2-4	SVEESGKDIQY
TRBV23-1	TRBJ2-3	ASRKSCGDTQY
TRBV6-6	TRBJ1-2	ASSYSDNYGYT
TRBV4-2	TRBJ2-3	ASSQEGSIPDTQY
TRBV6-5	TRBJ1-2	ASRQGGGEDA
TRBV29-1	TRBJ2-7	SVGTGTGFHEQY
TRBV15	TRBJ2-3	ATNRGGADTQY
TRBV2	TRBJ2-2	ASSLLRELF
TRBV15	TRBJ2-5	ATSRDRHGTETQY
TRBV10-3	TRBJ1-2	AISESSVVWMGGYT
TRBV7-3	TRBJ2-6	ASSPPSSGANVLT
TRBV29-1	TRBJ1-1	SAGGLMNTEAF